A single sample is the source of the 14 T cell receptor beta chains below, sequenced in a study of PD-L1 blockade in urothelial cancer (dated by TCRdb to 2015 to 2018). The library was built by means of the immunoSEQ multiplex PCR assay. TCRdb took this table from immuneACCESS and kept in-frame rearrangements with V and J called. Such tables lack part of the clones; where checked against another copy, unresolved V genes explain under half of the gap, and the rest is unexplained. This sample gives 60,000 to 75,000 clones in total; 70% to 90% of them show up just once. The ten largest clones represent about 15% of the sample. Interpreted using the paper, the time point label stands for: pretreatment peripheral blood. Sequencing was performed on PBMCs, taken around atezolizumab (anti-PD-L1) treatment. Every receptor here comes from a man in his fifties or sixties with urothelial cancer.

This clone showed up just once. This sequence joins TRBV7-3 and TRBJ2-3; 8 nucleotides match TRBD2. J lost 0 bases, V lost 2 bases, and 7 bases had no gene match. Germline CDR1 SGHTA, CDR2 FQGTGA. There are 17 residues in the CDR3. The CDR3 DNA follows: TGTGCCAGCAGCTTAGGTCCTAGCGGGCTAAGCACAGATACGCAGTATTTT. It yields the protein CASSLGPSGLSTDTQYF.

This clone occurred a few times. This chain uses TRBV7-2 with TRBJ1-6; 9 bases match TRBD1. This CDR3 has 15 amino acids. In germline, CDR1 is SGHTA, CDR2 FQGNSA. J gave up 10 bases and V 5 bases, and 9 bases lay outside the gene matches. CDR3: CASSPRDREGSPLHF. The CDR3 DNA reads as TGTGCCAGCAGCCCCCGGGACAGGGAGGGATCACCCCTCCACTTT.

The chain combines TRBV21-1 with TRBJ1-3. TRBV21-1 is marked as a pseudogene. The CDR3 covers 16 residues. In nucleotides, the CDR3 is TGTGCCAGCAGCAAAGAGCTAGCCAAAAAAGGAAACACCATATATTTT. This encodes CASSKELAKKGNTIYF.

The chain has TRBV10-3 and TRBJ2-5, with 10 bases matching TRBD2. The CDR3 contains 16 residues. With V trimmed by 4 bases and J by 5 bases, 10 bases remained unmatched. The germline gives CDR1 ENHRY, CDR2 SYGVKD. The DNA of the CDR3 is TGTGCCATCAGTGTGGGAAGCGGGGGGGCCGGTGAGACCCAGTACTTC. The encoded protein is CAISVGSGGAGETQYF.

This rearrangement joins TRBV7-7 to TRBJ1-5; D may be TRBD1 (5 bases). The CDR3 spans 16 residues. From germline, CDR1 is SSHAT and CDR2 FNYEAQ (reference sequence). The CDR3 DNA reads as TGTGCTGGGGGGGAGCTATGGAGGGTCCTTTGCCAGCCCCAGCATTTT. Its translation is CAGGELWRVLCQPQHF.

The chain links TRBV7-9 to TRBJ2-5; 7 nucleotides align to TRBD1. This CDR3 is built from 12 residues. With 6 bases clipped from V and 5 bases from J, the junction kept 3 bases outside the gene matches. The germline V gene has CDR1 SEHNR and CDR2 FQNEAQ (reference sequence). Written as DNA, the CDR3 is TGTGCCAGCAGTCAACAGGGGGAGACCCAGTACTTC. This codes for CASSQQGETQYF.

This chain uses TRBV7-3 with TRBJ2-2; TRBD2 matches at 7 bases. The CDR3 covers 16 residues. Germline assignment: CDR1 SGHTA and CDR2 FQGTGA. V was pared by 3 bases and J by 4 bases, with 8 bases of the junction left unmatched. CDR3 region: CASSLGGTTPTGELFF. CDR3 nucleotides: TGTGCCAGCAGCTTGGGGGGGACTACCCCCACCGGGGAGCTGTTTTTT.

V gene TRBV15 combines with J gene TRBJ2-3; 7 nucleotides match TRBD2. The CDR3 totals 16 residues. With 4 bases clipped from V and 3 bases from J, the junction kept 10 bases outside the gene matches. Germline V lookup: CDR1 LNHNV, CDR2 YYDKDF (reference sequence). The CDR3 region is CATSTYPGLPTDTQYF. As DNA, the CDR3 is TGTGCCACCAGCACCTATCCGGGACTACCAACAGATACGCAGTATTTT.

The rearrangement links TRBV6-1 to TRBJ2-3, with TRBD2 as a possible D gene (5 bases). Deletions cut 5 bases from V and 2 bases from J, with 14 bases between. This CDR3 comprises 15 residues. Germline assignment: CDR1 MNHNS and CDR2 SASEGT. CDR3 in amino acids: CASSNTGLFTDTQYF. CDR3 DNA: TGTGCCAGCAGTAACACCGGACTCTTCACAGATACGCAGTATTTT.

This clone was counted a few times. The V call is TRBV5-4, the J call TRBJ1-6, with a weak D call TRBD1 (6 bases). The CDR3 has 14 residues. Trimming removed 4 bases from V and 5 bases from J, with 10 bases in between. The germline CDR1 and CDR2 sequences are SGHNT and YYREEE (reference sequence). The CDR3 DNA reads TGTGCCAGCAGCACCCGACAGGATAATTCACCCCTCCACTTT. Amino acid sequence: CASSTRQDNSPLHF.

The chain links TRBV18 to TRBJ2-7; D is unresolved. The CDR3 totals 11 residues. Germline V CDR1 and CDR2: KGHSH, LQKENI. V dropped 5 bases and J dropped 5 bases, with 7 bases sitting between them. The CDR3: CASSEGDEQYF. The CDR3 DNA is TGTGCCAGCTCAGAAGGAGACGAGCAGTACTTC.

The chain links TRBV18 to TRBJ2-7; TRBD2 matches at 11 bases. Germline V gene sequence: CDR1 KGHSH, CDR2 LQKENI. The CDR3 is 16 amino acids. J lost 6 bases, V lost 3 bases, and 10 bases had no gene match. The CDR3 DNA is TGTGCCAGCTCACCCGGGACTAGCGGCATGGTGGGCGAGCAGTACTTC. It is translated as CASSPGTSGMVGEQYF.

The chain uses TRBV7-2 and TRBJ1-6, with D unresolved. Trimming pared 3 bases from V and 4 bases from J, leaving 4 bases between. Germline V lookup: CDR1 SGHTA, CDR2 FQGNSA. The CDR3 is 13 residues long. CDR3 loop: CASSFPYNSPLHF. In nucleotides, the CDR3 is TGTGCCAGCAGCTTTCCGTATAATTCACCCCTCCACTTT.

The sample holds one count of this clone. The chain is built from TRBV29-1 and TRBJ2-3, with a tentative D call TRBD2 (5 bases). Between the trimmed V and J ends, which lost 1 base and 4 bases, there was a span of 21 bases. Germline V gives CDR1 SQVTM, CDR2 ANQGSEA. The CDR3 runs 17 residues. The CDR3 DNA sequence: TGCAGCGTTGAAGGAGGGCTCGTGGAAAACGGCCCAGATACGCAGTATTTT. Encoded protein: CSVEGGLVENGPDTQYF.